This record covers a single TCR beta chain. Its antigen is undetermined. Generated by immunoSEQ multiplex PCR, the TCRdb table keeps only in-frame clones and is missing some. The sample contains under 7,000 clones, roughly four fifths of which appear only once. This sample is part of a study of T cells and copy number aberrations in small-cell lung cancer. Study conclusions and caveats: Versus adjacent lung, tumor T-cell richness and clonality were lower; density nonsignificantly. Tumor T-cell density, richness and clonality fell with copy number aberration burden. 79.9-97.7% of tumor T-cell clones appeared in only one region.

The sample consisted of tumor tissue. The receptor comes from a man between 50 and 59 years old with small cell lung cancer.

The CDR3 protein is CASSVDWVLTDTQYF. Here the CDR3 DNA reads TGTGCCAGCAGCGTAGATTGGGTCCTCACAGATACGCAGTATTTT. The gene calls are TRBV9 and TRBJ2-3; D not resolved. The V end lost 0 bases, the J end lost 2 bases, and 10 bases lay between the germline ends. Germline V lookup: CDR1 SGDLS, CDR2 YYNGEE. CDR3 size: 15 residues.